Presented here are 24 T cell receptor beta chains from one specimen sequenced in a study of beta chain features in type 1 diabetes. The sequenced template was cDNA made from the entire isolated RNA. The table came from immunoSEQ multiplex PCR; TCRdb's copy has only in-frame clones and leaves some out. Of some 99,000 clones in the sample, 30% to 50% are singletons; the top ten hold around 0.07%. The specimen was stem cell memory CD4+ T cells from blood. These receptors came from a woman younger than 35 in good health.

The chain couples TRBV28 to TRBJ2-3, with 7 bases lining up with TRBD1. CDR1 is MDHEN and CDR2 is SYDVKM in the germline V gene. Trimming cost V 6 bases and J 2 bases; bases outside gene matches: 2. CDR3 length: 13 residues. The CDR3 DNA sequence: TGTGCCAGCAGGGGACAGAACACAGATACGCAGTATTTT. It is translated as CASRGQNTDTQYF.

The CDR3 protein is CASRTGTGGYEQYF. CDR3 DNA: TGTGCCAGCAGAACCGGGACAGGGGGATACGAGCAGTACTTC. The gene calls are TRBV27 and TRBJ2-7; 11 bases map to TRBD1. The J segment lost 4 bases and the V segment lost 6 bases, leaving 5 bases of the junction unmatched. The CDR3 is made up of 14 amino acids. Germline V gene lookup returns CDR1 MNHEY and CDR2 SMNVEV (reference sequence).

This clone was picked up a small number of times. The chain joins TRBV5-1 to TRBJ2-3, with 8 bases that match TRBD1. With V trimmed by 6 bases and J by 3 bases, 6 bases remained unmatched. The CDR3 runs to 14 residues. The V gene's germline CDR1 is SGHRS and CDR2 YFSETQ. CDR3 in DNA: TGCGCCAGCAACGACAGGGGTAATACAGATACGCAGTATTTT. Translation: CASNDRGNTDTQYF.

This rearrangement joins TRBV7-9 to TRBJ2-1, with D hard to call. The V gene's germline CDR1 is SEHNR and CDR2 FQNEAQ (reference sequence). V was trimmed by 2 bases and J by 8 bases, leaving 13 bases between them. The CDR3 totals 14 residues. CDR3 nucleotide sequence: TGTGCCAGCAGCTTACAAGCGCGCGGATATGAGCAGTTCTTC. Amino acid sequence: CASSLQARGYEQFF.

CDR3 coding DNA: TGTGCCAGCAGTTTTTTCTATCCGGCTAGGCAAGAGACCCAGTACTTC. As protein: CASSFFYPARQETQYF. The chain combines TRBV28 with TRBJ2-5; D not resolved. Trimming cost V 3 bases and J 2 bases, with 16 bases left between them. CDR3 length: 16 residues. Germline V CDR1 and CDR2: MDHEN, SYDVKM.

Only a few counts were recorded for this clone. The chain is built from TRBV15 and TRBJ2-7; no definite D call. V lost 0 bases to trimming and J lost 4 bases, with 16 bases between them. Per the germline V gene, CDR1 is LNHNV and CDR2 is YYDKDF (reference sequence). The CDR3 runs to 16 residues. The CDR3 protein is CATSRDPQATLYEQYF. CDR3 bases: TGTGCCACCAGCAGAGATCCCCAGGCGACCTTGTACGAGCAGTACTTC.

A few counts support this clone. This chain connects TRBV18 to TRBJ2-2; D is perhaps TRBD2 (6 bases). The CDR3 is made up of 15 amino acids. Germline loops: CDR1 KGHSH, CDR2 LQKENI. Trimming cost V 3 bases and J 0 bases, with 8 bases left between them. CDR3 amino acids: CASSPEGSNTGELFF. The CDR3 nucleotides read TGTGCCAGCTCACCGGAGGGTTCGAACACCGGGGAGCTGTTTTTT.

This clone has more than one count but fewer than ten. The chain employs TRBV6-6 and TRBJ1-1, with 10 bases identical to TRBD1. Per germline, CDR1 MNHNY and CDR2 SVGAGI (reference sequence). The CDR3 loop spans 14 amino acids. V lost 4 bases, J lost 1 base, and 0 bases stayed unmatched. CDR3 DNA sequence: TGTGCCAGCAGTTGGGACAGGGGGAACACTGAAGCTTTCTTT. As protein: CASSWDRGNTEAFF.

V usage is TRBV7-9 and J usage is TRBJ1-2; 7 bases agree with TRBD1. Losses at the gene ends were 7 bases for V and 4 bases for J; bases not matched to a gene: 9. The CDR3 runs 14 residues. From germline, CDR1 is SEHNR and CDR2 FQNEAQ (reference sequence). The CDR3 loop is CASTPTGPGYGYTF. CDR3 sequence (DNA): TGTGCCAGCACACCGACAGGGCCTGGCTATGGCTACACCTTC. Based on the CDR3 plus reference TRBV7-9 and TRBJ1-2, the full variable domain is DTGVSQNPRHKITKRGQNVTFRCDPISEHNRLYWYRQTLGQGPEFLTYFQNEAQLEKSRLLSDRFSAERPKGSFSTLEIQRTEQGDSAMYLCASTPTGPGYGYTFGSGTRLTVV.

The chain recombines TRBV5-4 with TRBJ1-1; D gene ambiguous. Germline assignment: CDR1 SGHNT and CDR2 YYREEE (reference sequence). The CDR3 extends over 15 amino acids. The V and J ends lost 4 bases and 1 base respectively, with 14 bases between them. The CDR3 loop reads CASSMWSLGNTEAFF. The DNA of the CDR3 is TGTGCCAGCAGCATGTGGAGCCTGGGGAACACTGAAGCTTTCTTT.

The chain joins TRBV28 to TRBJ2-7; D ambiguous. The ends were cut back, 5 bases at V and 4 bases at J, with 6 bases in the middle. Germline CDR1 and CDR2: MDHEN and SYDVKM. The CDR3 contains 11 residues. In DNA form, the CDR3 reads TGTGCCAGCAGTCCTAAATACGAGCAGTACTTC. The encoded protein is CASSPKYEQYF.

This clone has a handful of counts. This rearrangement joins TRBV19 to TRBJ2-7; 8 nucleotides align to TRBD2. The germline V gene has CDR1 LNHDA and CDR2 SQIVND (reference sequence). The ends lost 6 bases at V and 0 bases at J; junction bases unmatched: 4. This CDR3 is built from 14 residues. This CDR3 is CASRVSGNSYEQYF. CDR3 nucleotide sequence: TGTGCCAGTAGGGTTAGCGGGAACTCCTACGAGCAGTACTTC.

The chain is built from TRBV7-9 and TRBJ2-1, with D hard to call. This CDR3 region has 15 residues. V was cut by 5 bases and J by 4 bases, with 15 bases left in between. CDR1 and CDR2 (germline): SEHNR, FQNEAQ (reference sequence). CDR3: CASSPRHTVYNEQFF. Here the CDR3 DNA reads TGTGCCAGCAGCCCCAGACATACGGTATACAATGAGCAGTTCTTC. Together with reference TRBV7-9 and TRBJ2-1, the CDR3 gives the full variable domain: DTGVSQNPRHKITKRGQNVTFRCDPISEHNRLYWYRQTLGQGPEFLTYFQNEAQLEKSRLLSDRFSAERPKGSFSTLEIQRTEQGDSAMYLCASSPRHTVYNEQFFGPGTRLTVL.

This clone was recorded a few times. The rearrangement joins TRBV18 to TRBJ2-1; D is perhaps TRBD2 (6 bases). This CDR3 region has 15 residues. CDR1 is KGHSH, CDR2 LQKENI, per germline. V was shortened by 4 bases and J by 4 bases, with 14 bases between the two germline ends. CDR3 in DNA: TGTGCCAGCTCACGGAGGCGGGATCCTTACAATGAGCAGTTCTTC. Its translation is CASSRRRDPYNEQFF.

The chain employs TRBV7-2 and TRBJ1-5; D gene unclear. Germline CDR1 SGHTA, CDR2 FQGNSA. The CDR3 has 14 amino acids. The V gene lost 1 base and the J gene lost 5 bases, with 9 bases spanning the gap. In nucleotides, the CDR3 is TGTGCCAGCAGCTTAGATCCGGTGGATCAGCCCCAGCATTTT. Its translation: CASSLDPVDQPQHF.

This clone came up a few times. This sequence joins TRBV4-2 and TRBJ1-2, with a possible D match to TRBD1 (5 bases). The CDR3 extends over 16 amino acids. From germline, CDR1 is LGHNA and CDR2 YNFKEQ. Trimming shortened V by 4 bases and J by 8 bases, and 23 bases separated the two germline ends. CDR3 DNA sequence: TGTGCCAGCAGCCCCATAGGTGGCCCCGGGGGTTGGGGCTACACCTTC. Translating it yields CASSPIGGPGGWGYTF.

V gene TRBV9 combines with J gene TRBJ2-1; TRBD2 aligns across 15 bases. The CDR3 spans 17 residues. Germline loops: CDR1 SGDLS, CDR2 YYNGEE. The V and J ends lost 4 bases and 7 bases, in that order; junction bases with no gene match: 9. CDR3 sequence reads: CASSTAGTSGRSNEQFF. The CDR3 DNA follows: TGTGCCAGCAGCACAGCAGGGACTAGCGGGAGGTCAAATGAGCAGTTCTTC. Looking up the rest from reference TRBV9 and TRBJ2-1 gives the full variable domain: DSGVTQTPKHLITATGQRVTLRCSPRSGDLSVYWYQQSLDQGLQFLIQYYNGEERAKGNILERFSAQQFPDLHSELNLSSLELGDSALYFCASSTAGTSGRSNEQFFGPGTRLTVL.

The rearrangement uses TRBV28 and TRBJ1-1; no reliable D call. V gave up 5 bases and J gave up 8 bases, with 18 bases separating them. Germline values: CDR1 MDHEN, CDR2 SYDVKM. The CDR3 length is 14 residues. DNA for the CDR3: TGTGCCAGCAGTCGATTATCCATGAGGGCGGAAGCTTTCTTT. Amino acids: CASSRLSMRAEAFF.

The rearrangement links TRBV6-5 to TRBJ1-1; 10 bases map to TRBD1. The V and J ends lost 6 bases and 0 bases, in that order; junction bases with no gene match: 4. The CDR3 consists of 15 residues. In germline, CDR1 is MNHEY, CDR2 SVGAGI. Here the CDR3 reads CASRRQGALNTEAFF. As DNA, the CDR3 is TGTGCCAGCAGACGACAGGGGGCCTTGAACACTGAAGCTTTCTTT.

This chain uses TRBV28 with TRBJ1-1; D perhaps matches TRBD1 (5 bases). V was cut by 5 bases and J by 6 bases, with 13 bases left in between. Germline values: CDR1 MDHEN, CDR2 SYDVKM. CDR3 length: 13 amino acids. CDR3 in amino acids: CASSRGSIPEAFF. Written as DNA, the CDR3 is TGTGCCAGCAGTAGGGGTTCTATCCCTGAAGCTTTCTTT.

The chain is built from TRBV5-4 and TRBJ1-5, with a weak D call TRBD1 (5 bases). The CDR3 length is 14 residues. The V gene lost 2 bases and the J gene lost 4 bases, with 10 bases spanning the gap. In germline, CDR1 is SGHNT, CDR2 YYREEE (reference sequence). This CDR3 is CASSFSGSNQPQHF. CDR3 DNA sequence: TGTGCCAGCAGCTTTTCAGGGTCTAATCAGCCCCAGCATTTT.

The J gene is TRBJ2-3, the V gene TRBV4-2; TRBD1 aligns across 7 bases. The CDR3 is made up of 16 amino acids. Per germline, CDR1 LGHNA and CDR2 YNFKEQ. V was clipped by 3 bases and J by 3 bases; unmatched bases: 9. CDR3 residues: CASSQWGTVGTDTQYF. The CDR3 DNA is TGTGCCAGCAGCCAGTGGGGGACAGTCGGAACAGATACGCAGTATTTT.

The V call is TRBV28, the J call TRBJ2-5; D might be TRBD1 (7 bases). V lost 6 bases and J 0 bases, leaving 11 bases between the germline ends. The germline V gene encodes CDR1 MDHEN and CDR2 SYDVKM. The CDR3 contains 14 residues. In DNA form, the CDR3 reads TGTGCCAGCAGGGGGGGACAGTACCAAGAGACCCAGTACTTC. Its protein is CASRGGQYQETQYF.

The rearrangement links TRBV28 to TRBJ2-5, with 9 positions matching TRBD2. The V and J ends lost 8 bases and 5 bases, in that order; junction bases with no gene match: 9. The length of the CDR3 is 14 residues. The germline CDR1 and CDR2 sequences are MDHEN and SYDVKM. The CDR3 bases are TGTGCCAGCCTAACCGGGACTAGCACTGAGACCCAGTACTTC. It encodes CASLTGTSTETQYF.